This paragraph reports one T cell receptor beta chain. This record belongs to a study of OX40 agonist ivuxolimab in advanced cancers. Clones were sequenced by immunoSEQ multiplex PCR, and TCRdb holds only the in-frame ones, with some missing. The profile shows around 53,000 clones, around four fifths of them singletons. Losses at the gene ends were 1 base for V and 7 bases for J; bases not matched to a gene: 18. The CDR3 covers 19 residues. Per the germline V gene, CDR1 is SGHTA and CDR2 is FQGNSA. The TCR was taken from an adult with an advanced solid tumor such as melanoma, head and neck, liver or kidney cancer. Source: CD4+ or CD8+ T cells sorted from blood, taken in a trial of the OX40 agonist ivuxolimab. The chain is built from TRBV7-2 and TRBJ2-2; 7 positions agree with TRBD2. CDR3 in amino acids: CASSLVGLWGGRRNGELFF. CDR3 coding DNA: TGTGCCAGCAGCTTAGTGGGGCTCTGGGGCGGGAGAAGAAACGGGGAGCTGTTTTTT. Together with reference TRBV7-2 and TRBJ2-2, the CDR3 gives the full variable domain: GAGVSQSPSNKVTEKGKDVELRCDPISGHTALYWYRQSLGQGLEFLIYFQGNSAPDKSGLPSDRFSAERTGGSVSTLTIQRTQQEDSAVYLCASSLVGLWGGRRNGELFFGEGSRLTVL.